This T cell receptor beta chain was identified in a study of control samples from healthy donors and cancer patients. Using immunoSEQ multiplex PCR, the repertoire was profiled, and TCRdb retains in-frame clones only, with some absent. This table has 40,000 to 50,000 clones, around 94% appearing once. CDR1 is MRHNA and CDR2 is SNTAGT in the germline V gene. This CDR3 contains 13 residues. With 6 bases clipped from V and 1 base from J, the junction kept 2 bases outside the gene matches. Source material: blood. The sequence was obtained from a man between 60 and 70 years old in good health. This chain joins TRBV6-4 and TRBJ1-1; 7 nucleotides line up with TRBD1. The CDR3 nucleotides read TGTGCCAGCAGGGCAGGGGGGAACACTGAAGCTTTCTTT. Translating it yields CASRAGGNTEAFF.